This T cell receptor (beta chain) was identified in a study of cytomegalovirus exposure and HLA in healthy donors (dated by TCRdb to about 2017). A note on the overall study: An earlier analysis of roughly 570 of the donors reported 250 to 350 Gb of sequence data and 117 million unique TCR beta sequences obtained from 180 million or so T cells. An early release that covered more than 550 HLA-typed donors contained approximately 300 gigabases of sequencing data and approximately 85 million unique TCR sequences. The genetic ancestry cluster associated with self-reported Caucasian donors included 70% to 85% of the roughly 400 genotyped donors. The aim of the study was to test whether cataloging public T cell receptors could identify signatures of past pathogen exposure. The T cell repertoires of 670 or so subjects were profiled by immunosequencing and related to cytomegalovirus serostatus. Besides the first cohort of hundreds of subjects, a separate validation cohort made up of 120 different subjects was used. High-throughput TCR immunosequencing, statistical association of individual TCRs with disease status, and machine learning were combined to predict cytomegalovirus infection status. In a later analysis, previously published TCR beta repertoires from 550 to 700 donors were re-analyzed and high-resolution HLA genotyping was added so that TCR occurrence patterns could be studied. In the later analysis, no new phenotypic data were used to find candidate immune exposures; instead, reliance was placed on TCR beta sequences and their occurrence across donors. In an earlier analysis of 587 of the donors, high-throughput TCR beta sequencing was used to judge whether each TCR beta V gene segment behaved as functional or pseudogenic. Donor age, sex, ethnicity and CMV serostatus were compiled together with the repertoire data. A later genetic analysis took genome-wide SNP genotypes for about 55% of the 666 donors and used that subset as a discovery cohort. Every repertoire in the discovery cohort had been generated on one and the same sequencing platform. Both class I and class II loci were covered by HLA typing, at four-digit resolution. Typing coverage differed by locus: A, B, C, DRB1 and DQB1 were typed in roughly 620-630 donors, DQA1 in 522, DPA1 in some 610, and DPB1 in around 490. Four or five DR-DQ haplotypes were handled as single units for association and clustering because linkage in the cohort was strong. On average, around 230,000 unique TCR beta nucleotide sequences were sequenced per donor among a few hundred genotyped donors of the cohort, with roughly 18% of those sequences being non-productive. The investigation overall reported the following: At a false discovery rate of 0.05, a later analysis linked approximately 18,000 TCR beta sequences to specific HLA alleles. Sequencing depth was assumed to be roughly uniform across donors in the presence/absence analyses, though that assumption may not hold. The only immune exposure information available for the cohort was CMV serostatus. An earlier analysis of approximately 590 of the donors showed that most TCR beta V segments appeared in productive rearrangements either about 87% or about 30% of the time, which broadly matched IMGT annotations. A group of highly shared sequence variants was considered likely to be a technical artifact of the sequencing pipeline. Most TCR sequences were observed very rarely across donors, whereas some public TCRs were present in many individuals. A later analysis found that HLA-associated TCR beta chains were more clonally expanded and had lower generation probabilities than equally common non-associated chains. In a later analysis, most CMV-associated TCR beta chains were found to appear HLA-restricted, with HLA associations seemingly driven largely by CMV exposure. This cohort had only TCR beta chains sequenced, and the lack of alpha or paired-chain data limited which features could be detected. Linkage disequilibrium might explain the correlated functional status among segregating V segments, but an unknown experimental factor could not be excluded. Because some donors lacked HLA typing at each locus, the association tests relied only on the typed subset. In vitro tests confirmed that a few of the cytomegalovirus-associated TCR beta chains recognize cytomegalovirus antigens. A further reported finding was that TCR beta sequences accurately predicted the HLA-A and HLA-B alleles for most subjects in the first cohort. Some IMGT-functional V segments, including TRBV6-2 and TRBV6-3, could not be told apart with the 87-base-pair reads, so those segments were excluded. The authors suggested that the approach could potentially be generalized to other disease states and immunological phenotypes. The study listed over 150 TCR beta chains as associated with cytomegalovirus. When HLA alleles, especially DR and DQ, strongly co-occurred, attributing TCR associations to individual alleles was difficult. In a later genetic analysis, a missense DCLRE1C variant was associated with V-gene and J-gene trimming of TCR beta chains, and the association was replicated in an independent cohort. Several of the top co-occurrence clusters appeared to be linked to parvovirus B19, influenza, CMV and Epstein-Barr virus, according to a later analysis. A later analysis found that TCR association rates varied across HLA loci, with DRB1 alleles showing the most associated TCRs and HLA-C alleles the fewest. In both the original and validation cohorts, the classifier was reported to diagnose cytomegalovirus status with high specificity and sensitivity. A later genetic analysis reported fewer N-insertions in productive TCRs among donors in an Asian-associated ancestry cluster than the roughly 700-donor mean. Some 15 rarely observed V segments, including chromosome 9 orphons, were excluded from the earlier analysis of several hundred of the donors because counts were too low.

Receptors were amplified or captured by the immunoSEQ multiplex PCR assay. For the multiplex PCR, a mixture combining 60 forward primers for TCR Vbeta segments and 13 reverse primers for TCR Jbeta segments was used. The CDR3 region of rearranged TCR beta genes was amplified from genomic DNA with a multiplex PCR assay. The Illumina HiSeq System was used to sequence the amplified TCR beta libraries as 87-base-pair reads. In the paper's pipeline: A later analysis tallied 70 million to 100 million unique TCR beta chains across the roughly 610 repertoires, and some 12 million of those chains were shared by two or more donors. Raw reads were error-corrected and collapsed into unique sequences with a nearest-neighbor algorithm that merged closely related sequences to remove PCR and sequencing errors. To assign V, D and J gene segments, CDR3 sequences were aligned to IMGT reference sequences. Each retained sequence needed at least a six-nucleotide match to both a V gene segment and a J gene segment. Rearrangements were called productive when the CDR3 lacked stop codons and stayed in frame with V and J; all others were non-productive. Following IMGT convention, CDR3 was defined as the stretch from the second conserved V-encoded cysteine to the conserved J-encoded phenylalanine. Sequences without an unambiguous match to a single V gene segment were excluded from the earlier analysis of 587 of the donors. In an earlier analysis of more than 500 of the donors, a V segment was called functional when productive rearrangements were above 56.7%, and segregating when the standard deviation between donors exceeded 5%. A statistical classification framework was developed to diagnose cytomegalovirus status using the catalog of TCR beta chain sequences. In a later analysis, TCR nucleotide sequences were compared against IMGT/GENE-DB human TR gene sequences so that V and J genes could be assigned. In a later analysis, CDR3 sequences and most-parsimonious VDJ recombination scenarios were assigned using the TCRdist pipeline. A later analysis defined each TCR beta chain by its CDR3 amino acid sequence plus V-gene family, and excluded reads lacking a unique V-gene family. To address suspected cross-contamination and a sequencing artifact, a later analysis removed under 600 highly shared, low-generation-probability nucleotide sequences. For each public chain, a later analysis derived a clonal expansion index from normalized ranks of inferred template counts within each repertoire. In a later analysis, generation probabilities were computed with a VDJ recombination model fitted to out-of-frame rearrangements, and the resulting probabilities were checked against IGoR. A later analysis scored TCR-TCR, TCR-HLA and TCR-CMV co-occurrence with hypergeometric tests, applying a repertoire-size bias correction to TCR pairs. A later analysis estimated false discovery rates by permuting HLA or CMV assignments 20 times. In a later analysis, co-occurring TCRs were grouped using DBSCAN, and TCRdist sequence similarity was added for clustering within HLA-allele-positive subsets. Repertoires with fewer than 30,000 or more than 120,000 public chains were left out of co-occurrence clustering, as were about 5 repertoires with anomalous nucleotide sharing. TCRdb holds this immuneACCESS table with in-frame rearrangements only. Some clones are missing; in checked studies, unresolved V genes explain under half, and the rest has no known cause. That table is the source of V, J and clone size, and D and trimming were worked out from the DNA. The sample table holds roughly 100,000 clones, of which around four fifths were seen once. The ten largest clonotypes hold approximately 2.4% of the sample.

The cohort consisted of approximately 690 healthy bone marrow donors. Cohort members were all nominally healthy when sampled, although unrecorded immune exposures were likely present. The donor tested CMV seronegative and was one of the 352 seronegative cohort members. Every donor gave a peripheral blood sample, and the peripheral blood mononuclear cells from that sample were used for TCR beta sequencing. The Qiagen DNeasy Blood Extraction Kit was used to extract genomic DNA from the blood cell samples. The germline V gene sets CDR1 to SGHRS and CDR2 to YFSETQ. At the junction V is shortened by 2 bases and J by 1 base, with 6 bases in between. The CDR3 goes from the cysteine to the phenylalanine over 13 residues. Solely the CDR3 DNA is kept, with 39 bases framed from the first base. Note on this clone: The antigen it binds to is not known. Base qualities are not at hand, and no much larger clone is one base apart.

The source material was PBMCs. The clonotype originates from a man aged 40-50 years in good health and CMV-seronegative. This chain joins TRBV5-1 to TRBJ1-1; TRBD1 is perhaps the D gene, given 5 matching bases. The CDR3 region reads CASSFQGNTEAFF. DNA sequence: TGCGCCAGCAGCTTTCAGGGGAACACTGAAGCTTTCTTT.